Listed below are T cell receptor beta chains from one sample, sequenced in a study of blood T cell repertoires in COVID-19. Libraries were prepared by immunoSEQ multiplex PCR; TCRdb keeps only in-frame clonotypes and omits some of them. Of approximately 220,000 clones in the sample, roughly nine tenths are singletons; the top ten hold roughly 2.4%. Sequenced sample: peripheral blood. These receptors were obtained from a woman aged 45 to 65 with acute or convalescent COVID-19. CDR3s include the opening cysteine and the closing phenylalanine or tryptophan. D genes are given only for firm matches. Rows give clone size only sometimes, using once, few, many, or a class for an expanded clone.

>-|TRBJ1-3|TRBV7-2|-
TGTGCCAGCAGTTCATCGGAGGGACTGGCAGGAAACACCATATATTTT
CASSSSEGLAGNTIYF
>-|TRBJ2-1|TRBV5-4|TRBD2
TGTGCCAGCAGCTCCTTTAGCGGGGGGACCGTTGAGCAGTTCTTC
CASSSFSGGTVEQFF
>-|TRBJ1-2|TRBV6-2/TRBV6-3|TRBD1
TGTGCCAGCAGTTTTACAGGGGATGGCTACACCTTC
CASSFTGDGYTF
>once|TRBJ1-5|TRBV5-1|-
TGCGCCAGCAGAATGACAGGCAATCAGCCCCAGCATTTT
CASRMTGNQPQHF
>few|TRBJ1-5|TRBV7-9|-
TGTGCCAGCAGTCTAGAGGCTCAGCCCCAGCATTTT
CASSLEAQPQHF
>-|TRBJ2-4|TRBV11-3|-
TGTGCCAGCAGCTCGAGGGTCGGTGGAAACATTCAGTACTTC
CASSSRVGGNIQYF
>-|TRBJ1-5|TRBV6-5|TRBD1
TGTGCCAGCAGTCGAAATACAGGGGGCCATCAGCCCCAGCATTTT
CASSRNTGGHQPQHF
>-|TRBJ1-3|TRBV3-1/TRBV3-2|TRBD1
TGTGCCAGCAGCCCGGACAGGGGTGGAAACACCATATATTTT
CASSPDRGGNTIYF
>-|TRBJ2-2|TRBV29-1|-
TGCAGCGTTGTAATCTTCGGGGAGCTGTTTTTT
CSVVIFGELFF
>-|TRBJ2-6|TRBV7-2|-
TGTGCCAGCAGCCCGGGACTTCCGAGCTCTGGGGCCAACGTCCTGACTTTC
CASSPGLPSSGANVLTF
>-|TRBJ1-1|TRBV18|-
TGTGCCAGCTCACCTTTGGGCGCTGAAGCTTTCTTT
CASSPLGAEAFF
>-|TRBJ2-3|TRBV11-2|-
TGTGCCAGCAGTTCCTGGGCGGGAATAAATCAGGGACGTGCAGATACGCAGTATTTT
CASSSWAGINQGRADTQYF
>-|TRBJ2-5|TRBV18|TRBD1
TGTGCCAGCTCACCCGGGACAGGGGGCTTTTGGGAGACCCAGTACTTC
CASSPGTGGFWETQYF
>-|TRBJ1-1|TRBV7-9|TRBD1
TGTGCCAGCAGCTTAAAGGACAGGGACACTGAAGCTTTCTTT
CASSLKDRDTEAFF